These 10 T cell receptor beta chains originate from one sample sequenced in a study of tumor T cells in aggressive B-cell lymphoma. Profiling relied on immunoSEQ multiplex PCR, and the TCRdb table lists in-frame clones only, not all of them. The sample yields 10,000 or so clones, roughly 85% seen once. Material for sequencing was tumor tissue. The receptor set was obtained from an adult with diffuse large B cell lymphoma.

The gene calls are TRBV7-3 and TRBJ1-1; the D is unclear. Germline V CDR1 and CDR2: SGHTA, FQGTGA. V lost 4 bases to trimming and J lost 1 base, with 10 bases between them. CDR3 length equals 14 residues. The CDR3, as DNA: TGTGCCAGCAGCTCCCTATGGGCGAACACTGAAGCTTTCTTT. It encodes CASSSLWANTEAFF.

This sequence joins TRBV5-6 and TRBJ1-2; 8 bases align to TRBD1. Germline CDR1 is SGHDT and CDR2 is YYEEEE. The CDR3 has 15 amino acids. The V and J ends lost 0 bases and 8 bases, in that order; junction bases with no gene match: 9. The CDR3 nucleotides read TGTGCCAGCAGCTTGGCGGACAGGGTAAGGGACGGCTACACCTTC. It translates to CASSLADRVRDGYTF. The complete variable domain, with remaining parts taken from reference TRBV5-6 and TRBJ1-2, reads DAGVTQSPTHLIKTRGQQVTLRCSPKSGHDTVSWYQQALGQGPQFIFQYYEEEERQRGNFPDRFSGHQFPNYSSELNVNALLLGDSALYLCASSLADRVRDGYTFGSGTRLTVV.

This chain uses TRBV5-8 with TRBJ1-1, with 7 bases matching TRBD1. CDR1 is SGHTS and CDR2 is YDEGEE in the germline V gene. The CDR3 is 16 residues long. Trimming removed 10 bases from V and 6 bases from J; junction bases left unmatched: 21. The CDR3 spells CASRRGVSRDGSEAFF. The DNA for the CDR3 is TGTGCCTCCCGCAGGGGGGTGTCGAGGGACGGATCTGAAGCTTTCTTT. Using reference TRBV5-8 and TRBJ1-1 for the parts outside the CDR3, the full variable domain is EAGVTQSPTHLIKTRGQQATLRCSPISGHTSVYWYQQALGLGLQFLLWYDEGEERNRGNFPPRFSGRQFPNYSSELNVNALELEDSALYLCASRRGVSRDGSEAFFGQGTRLTVV.

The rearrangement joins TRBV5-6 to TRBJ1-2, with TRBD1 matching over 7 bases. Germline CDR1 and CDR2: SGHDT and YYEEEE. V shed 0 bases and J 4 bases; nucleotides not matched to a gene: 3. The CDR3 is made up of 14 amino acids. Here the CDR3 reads CASSLGQGGYGYTF. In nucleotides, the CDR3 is TGTGCCAGCAGCTTGGGACAGGGAGGCTATGGCTACACCTTC.

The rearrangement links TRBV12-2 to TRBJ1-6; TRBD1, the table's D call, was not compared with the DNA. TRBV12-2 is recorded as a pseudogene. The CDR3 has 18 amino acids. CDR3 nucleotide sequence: TGTGCAAGTCGCTTAGCGCTCACCGCAGGGGAAAAGGCTTCACCCCTCCACTTT. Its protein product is CASRLALTAGEKASPLHF.

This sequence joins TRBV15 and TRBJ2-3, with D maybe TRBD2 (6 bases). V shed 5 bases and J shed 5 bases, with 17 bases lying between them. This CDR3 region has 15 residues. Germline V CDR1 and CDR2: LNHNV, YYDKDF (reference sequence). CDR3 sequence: CATSLRDSARDTQYF. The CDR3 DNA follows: TGTGCCACCAGCCTCCGGGACTCAGCCAGAGATACGCAGTATTTT. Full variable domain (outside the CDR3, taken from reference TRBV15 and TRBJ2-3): DAMVIQNPRYQVTQFGKPVTLSCSQTLNHNVMYWYQQKSSQAPKLLFHYYDKDFNNEADTPDNFQSRRPNTSFCFLDIRSPGLGDTAMYLCATSLRDSARDTQYFGPGTRLTVL.

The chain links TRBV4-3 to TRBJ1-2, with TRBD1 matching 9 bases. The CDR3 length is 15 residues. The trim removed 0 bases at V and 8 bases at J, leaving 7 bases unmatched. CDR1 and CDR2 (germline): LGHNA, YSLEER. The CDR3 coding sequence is TGCGCCAGCAGCCAAGATCGCAGACAGGGGGTGGGCTACACCTTC. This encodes CASSQDRRQGVGYTF.

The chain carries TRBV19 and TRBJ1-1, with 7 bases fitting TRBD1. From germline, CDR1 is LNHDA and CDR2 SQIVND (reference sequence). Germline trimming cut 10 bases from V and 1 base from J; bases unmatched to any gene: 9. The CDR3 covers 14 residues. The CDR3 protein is CATGMGQWNTEAFF. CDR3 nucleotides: TGTGCCACAGGCATGGGACAGTGGAACACTGAAGCTTTCTTT.

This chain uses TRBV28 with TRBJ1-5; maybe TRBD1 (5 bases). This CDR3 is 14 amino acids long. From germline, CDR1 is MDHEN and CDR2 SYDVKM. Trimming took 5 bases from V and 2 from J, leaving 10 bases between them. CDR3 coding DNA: TGTGCCAGCAGTCTGGGGGGTGGCAATCAGCCCCAGCATTTT. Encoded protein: CASSLGGGNQPQHF.

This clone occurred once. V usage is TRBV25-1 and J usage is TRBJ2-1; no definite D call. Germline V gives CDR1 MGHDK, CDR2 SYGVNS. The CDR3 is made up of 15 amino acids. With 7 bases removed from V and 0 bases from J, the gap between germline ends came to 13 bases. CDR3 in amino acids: CASTSKESSYNEQFF. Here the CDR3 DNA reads TGTGCCAGCACCTCAAAGGAGAGCTCCTACAATGAGCAGTTCTTC.